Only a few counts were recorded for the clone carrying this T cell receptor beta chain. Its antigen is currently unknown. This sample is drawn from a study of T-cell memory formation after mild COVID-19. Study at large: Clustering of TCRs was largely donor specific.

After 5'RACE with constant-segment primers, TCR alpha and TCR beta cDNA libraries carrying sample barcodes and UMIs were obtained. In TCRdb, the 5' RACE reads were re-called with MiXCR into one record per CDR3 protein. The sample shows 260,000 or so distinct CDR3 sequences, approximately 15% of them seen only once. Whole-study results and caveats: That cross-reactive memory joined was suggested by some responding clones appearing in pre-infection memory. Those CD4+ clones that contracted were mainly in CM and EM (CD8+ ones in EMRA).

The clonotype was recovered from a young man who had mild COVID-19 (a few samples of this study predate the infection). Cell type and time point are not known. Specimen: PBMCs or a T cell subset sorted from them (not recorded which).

The CDR3 reads CASSLLTQGTLRYTF. CDR3 nucleotide sequence: TGTGCCAGCAGTTTACTTACCCAGGGAACGCTCCGCTACACCTTC. The chain has TRBV28 and TRBJ1-2; maybe TRBD1 (5 bases). CDR1 is MDHEN, CDR2 SYDVKM, per germline. This CDR3 spans 15 amino acids. With 2 bases removed from V and 9 bases from J, the gap between germline ends came to 19 bases.